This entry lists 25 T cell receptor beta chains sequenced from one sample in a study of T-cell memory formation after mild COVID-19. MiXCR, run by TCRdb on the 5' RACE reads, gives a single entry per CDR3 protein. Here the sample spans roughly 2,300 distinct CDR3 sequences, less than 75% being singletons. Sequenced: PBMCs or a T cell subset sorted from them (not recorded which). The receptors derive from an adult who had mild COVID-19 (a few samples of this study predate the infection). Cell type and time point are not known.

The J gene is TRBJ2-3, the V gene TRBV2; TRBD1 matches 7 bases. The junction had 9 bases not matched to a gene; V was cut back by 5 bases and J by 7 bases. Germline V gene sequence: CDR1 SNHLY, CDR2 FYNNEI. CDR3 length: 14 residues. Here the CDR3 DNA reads TGTGCCAGCAGTTGGGACAGTCCAGGATATACGCAGTATTTT. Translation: CASSWDSPGYTQYF.

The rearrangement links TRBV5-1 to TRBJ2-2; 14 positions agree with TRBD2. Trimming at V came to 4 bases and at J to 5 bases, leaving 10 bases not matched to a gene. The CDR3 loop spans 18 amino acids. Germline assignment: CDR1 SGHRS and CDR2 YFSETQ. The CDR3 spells CASSPFGTSGGGTGELFF. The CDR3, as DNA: TGCGCCAGCAGCCCCTTCGGGACTAGCGGGGGAGGAACCGGGGAGCTGTTTTTT. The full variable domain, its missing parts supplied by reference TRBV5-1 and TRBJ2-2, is KAGVTQTPRYLIKTRGQQVTLSCSPISGHRSVSWYQQTPGQGLQFLFEYFSETQRNKGNFPGRFSGRQFSNSRSEMNVSTLELGDSALYLCASSPFGTSGGGTGELFFGEGSRLTVL.

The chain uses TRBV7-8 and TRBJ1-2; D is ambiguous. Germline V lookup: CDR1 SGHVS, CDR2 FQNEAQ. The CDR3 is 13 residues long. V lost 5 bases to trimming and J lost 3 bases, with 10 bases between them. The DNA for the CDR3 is TGTGCCAGCAGCCCCCCGGGTGACTATGGCTACACCTTC. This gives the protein CASSPPGDYGYTF.

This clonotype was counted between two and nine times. This CDR3 reads CASSYGQTNQMTQYF. The CDR3 DNA reads TGTGCCAGCAGTTACGGACAGACAAACCAGATGACCCAGTACTTC. The J gene is TRBJ2-5, the V gene TRBV6-6; D might be TRBD1 (6 bases). Trimming removed 2 bases at V and 7 bases at J, with 17 bases between. The CDR3 sequence is 15 residues long. Germline values: CDR1 MNHNY, CDR2 SVGAGI (reference sequence).

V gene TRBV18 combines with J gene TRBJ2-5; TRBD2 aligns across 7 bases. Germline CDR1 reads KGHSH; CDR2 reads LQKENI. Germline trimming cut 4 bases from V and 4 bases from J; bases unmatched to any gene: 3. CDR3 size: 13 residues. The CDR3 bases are TGTGCCAGCTCACGACTAGCAGGAGAGACCCAGTACTTC. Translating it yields CASSRLAGETQYF. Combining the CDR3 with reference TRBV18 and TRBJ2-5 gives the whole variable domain NAGVMQNPRHLVRRRGQEARLRCSPMKGHSHVYWYRQLPEEGLKFMVYLQKENIIDESGMPKERFSAEFPKEGPSILRIQQVVRGDSAAYFCASSRLAGETQYFGPGTRLLVL.

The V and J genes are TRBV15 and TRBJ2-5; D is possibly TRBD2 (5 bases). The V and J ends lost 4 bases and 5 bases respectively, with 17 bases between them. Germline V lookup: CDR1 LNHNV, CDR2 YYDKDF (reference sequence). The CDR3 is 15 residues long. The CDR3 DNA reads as TGTGCCACCAGCAATCAGTTTTCCCCGGGGGAGACCCAGTACTTC. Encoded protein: CATSNQFSPGETQYF.

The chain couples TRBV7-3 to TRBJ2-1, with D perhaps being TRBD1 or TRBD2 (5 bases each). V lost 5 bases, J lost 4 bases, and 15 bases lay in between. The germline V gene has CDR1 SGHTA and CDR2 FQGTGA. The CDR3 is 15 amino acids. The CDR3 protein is CASSRGASGYNEQFF. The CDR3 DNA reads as TGTGCCAGCAGCCGAGGGGCCTCCGGGTACAATGAGCAGTTCTTC.

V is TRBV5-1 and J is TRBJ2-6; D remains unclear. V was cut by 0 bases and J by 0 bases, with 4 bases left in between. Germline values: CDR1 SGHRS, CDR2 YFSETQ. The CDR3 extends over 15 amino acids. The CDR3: CASSLDPSGANVLTF. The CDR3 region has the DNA TGCGCCAGCAGCTTGGACCCCTCTGGGGCCAACGTCCTGACTTTC. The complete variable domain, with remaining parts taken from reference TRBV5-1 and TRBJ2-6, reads KAGVTQTPRYLIKTRGQQVTLSCSPISGHRSVSWYQQTPGQGLQFLFEYFSETQRNKGNFPGRFSGRQFSNSRSEMNVSTLELGDSALYLCASSLDPSGANVLTFGAGSRLTVL.

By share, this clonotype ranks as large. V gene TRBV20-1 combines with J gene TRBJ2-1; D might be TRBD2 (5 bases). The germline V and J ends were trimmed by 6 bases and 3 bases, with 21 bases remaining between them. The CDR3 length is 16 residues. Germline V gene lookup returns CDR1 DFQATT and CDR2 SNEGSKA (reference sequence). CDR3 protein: CSAQLIWSSRYNEQFF. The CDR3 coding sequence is TGCAGTGCCCAACTCATCTGGTCTAGCCGCTACAATGAGCAGTTCTTC.

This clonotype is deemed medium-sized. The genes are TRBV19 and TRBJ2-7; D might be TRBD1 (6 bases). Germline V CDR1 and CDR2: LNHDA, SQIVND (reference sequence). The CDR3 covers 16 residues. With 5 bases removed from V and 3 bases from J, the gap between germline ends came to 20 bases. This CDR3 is CASSGGTLGDYYEQYF. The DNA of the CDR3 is TGTGCCAGTAGTGGTGGGACATTAGGCGACTACTACGAGCAGTACTTC.

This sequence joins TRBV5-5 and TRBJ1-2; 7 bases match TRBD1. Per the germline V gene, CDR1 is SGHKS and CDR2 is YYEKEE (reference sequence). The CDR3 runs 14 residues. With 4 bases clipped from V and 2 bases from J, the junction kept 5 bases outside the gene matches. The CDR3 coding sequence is TGTGCCAGCAGCATACCGGGACAGAACTATGGCTACACCTTC. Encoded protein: CASSIPGQNYGYTF.

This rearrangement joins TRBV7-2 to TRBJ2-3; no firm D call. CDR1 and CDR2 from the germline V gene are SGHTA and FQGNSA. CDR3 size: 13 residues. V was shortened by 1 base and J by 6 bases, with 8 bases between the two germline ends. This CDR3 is CASSLVAWDTQYF. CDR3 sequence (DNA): TGTGCCAGCAGCTTAGTAGCTTGGGATACGCAGTATTTT.

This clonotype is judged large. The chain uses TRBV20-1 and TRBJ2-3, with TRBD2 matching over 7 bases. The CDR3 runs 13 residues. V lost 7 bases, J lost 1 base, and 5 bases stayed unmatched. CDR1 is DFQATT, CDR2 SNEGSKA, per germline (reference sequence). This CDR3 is CSGKRGRTDTQYF. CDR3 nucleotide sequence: TGCAGTGGTAAGCGGGGCCGCACAGATACGCAGTATTTT.

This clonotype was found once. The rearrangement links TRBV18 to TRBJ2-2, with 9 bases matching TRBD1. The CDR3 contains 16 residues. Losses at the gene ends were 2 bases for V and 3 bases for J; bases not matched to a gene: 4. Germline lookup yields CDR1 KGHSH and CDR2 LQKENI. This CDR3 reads CASSPRTGVDTGELFF. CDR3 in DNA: TGTGCCAGCTCACCAAGGACAGGGGTCGACACCGGGGAGCTGTTTTTT.

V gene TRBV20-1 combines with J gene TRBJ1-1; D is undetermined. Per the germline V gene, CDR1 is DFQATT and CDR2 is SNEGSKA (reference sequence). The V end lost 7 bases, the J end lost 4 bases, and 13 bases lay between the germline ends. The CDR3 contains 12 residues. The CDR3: CSEKGPGTEAFF. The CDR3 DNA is TGCAGTGAGAAAGGGCCTGGCACTGAAGCTTTCTTT.

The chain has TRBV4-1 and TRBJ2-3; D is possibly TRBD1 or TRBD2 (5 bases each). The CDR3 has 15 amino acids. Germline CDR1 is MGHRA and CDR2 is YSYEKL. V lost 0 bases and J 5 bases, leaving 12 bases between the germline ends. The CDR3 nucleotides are TGCGCCAGCAGCCAAGATGGCCAGGGAGAAGATACGCAGTATTTT. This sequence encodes CASSQDGQGEDTQYF.

CDR3 region: CASSQVTRTYEQYF. CDR3 bases: TGCGCCAGCAGCCAAGTTACCCGAACCTACGAGCAGTACTTC. The genes are TRBV4-3 and TRBJ2-7; D is uncertain. CDR3 length: 14 residues. From germline, CDR1 is LGHNA and CDR2 YSLEER. V dropped 1 base and J dropped 2 bases, with 9 bases sitting between them.

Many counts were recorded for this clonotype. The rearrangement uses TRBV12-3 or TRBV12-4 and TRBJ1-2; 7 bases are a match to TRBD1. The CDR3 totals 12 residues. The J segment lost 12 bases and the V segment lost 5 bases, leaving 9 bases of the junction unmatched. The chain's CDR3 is CASSPMTGRDTF. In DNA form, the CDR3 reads TGTGCCAGCAGTCCCATGACAGGGCGGGACACCTTC.

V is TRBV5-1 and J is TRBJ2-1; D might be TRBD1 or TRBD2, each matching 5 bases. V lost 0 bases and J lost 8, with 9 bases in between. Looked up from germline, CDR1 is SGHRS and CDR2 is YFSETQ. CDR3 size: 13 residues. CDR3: CASSLGRGDEQFF. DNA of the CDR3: TGCGCCAGCAGCTTGGGCAGAGGGGATGAGCAGTTCTTC.

CDR3: CASKSVSEAFF. DNA of the CDR3: TGTGCCAGCAAGTCCGTGTCTGAAGCTTTCTTT. The V call is TRBV7-9, the J call TRBJ1-1; D is unresolved. Germline-derived CDR1 and CDR2 are SEHNR and FQNEAQ (reference sequence). The CDR3 is 11 residues long. The V gene lost 7 bases and the J gene lost 6 bases, with 9 bases spanning the gap.

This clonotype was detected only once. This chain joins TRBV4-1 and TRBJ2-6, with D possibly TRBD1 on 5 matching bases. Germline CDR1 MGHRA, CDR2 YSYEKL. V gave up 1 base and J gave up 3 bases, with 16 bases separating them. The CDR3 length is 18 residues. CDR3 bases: TGCGCCAGCAGCCAAGTACAGGTTTCCCCACTTGGGGCCAACGTCCTGACTTTC. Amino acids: CASSQVQVSPLGANVLTF.

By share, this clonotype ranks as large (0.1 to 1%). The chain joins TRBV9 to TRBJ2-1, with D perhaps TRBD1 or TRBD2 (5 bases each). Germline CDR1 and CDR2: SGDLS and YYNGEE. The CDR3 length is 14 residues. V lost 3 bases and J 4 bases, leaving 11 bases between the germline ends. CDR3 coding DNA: TGTGCCAGCAGCGCCGGGACCCTATACAATGAGCAGTTCTTC. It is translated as CASSAGTLYNEQFF.

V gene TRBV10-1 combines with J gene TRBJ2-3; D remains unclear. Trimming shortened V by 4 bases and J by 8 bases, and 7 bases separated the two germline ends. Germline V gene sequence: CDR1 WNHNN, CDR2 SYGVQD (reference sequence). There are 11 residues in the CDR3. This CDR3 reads CASSGIGTQYF. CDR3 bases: TGCGCCAGCAGTGGAATTGGTACGCAGTATTTT.

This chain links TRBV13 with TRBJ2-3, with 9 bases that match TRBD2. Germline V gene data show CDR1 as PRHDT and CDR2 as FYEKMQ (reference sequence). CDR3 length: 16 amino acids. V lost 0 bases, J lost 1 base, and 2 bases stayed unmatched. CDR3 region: CASSLGERGGTDTQYF. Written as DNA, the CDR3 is TGTGCCAGCAGCTTAGGAGAGCGGGGGGGCACAGATACGCAGTATTTT.

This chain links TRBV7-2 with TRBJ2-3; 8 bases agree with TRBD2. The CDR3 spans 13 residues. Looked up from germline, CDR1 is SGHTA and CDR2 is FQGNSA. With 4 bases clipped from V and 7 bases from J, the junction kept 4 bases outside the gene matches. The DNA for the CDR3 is TGTGCCAGCAGCTCCTTAGCGGGAAATACGCAGTATTTT. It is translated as CASSSLAGNTQYF.